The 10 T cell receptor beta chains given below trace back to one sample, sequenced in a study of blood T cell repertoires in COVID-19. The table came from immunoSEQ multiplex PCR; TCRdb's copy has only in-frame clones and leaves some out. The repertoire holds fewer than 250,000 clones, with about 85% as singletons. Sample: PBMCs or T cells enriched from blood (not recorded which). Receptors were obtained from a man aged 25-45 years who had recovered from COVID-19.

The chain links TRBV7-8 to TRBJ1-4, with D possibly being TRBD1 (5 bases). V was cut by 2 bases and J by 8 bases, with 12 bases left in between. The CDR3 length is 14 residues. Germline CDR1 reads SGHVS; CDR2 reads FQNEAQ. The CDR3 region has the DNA TGTGCCAGCAGCTTATTTGGGGGGAGGGAAAAACTGTTTTTT. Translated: CASSLFGGREKLFF.

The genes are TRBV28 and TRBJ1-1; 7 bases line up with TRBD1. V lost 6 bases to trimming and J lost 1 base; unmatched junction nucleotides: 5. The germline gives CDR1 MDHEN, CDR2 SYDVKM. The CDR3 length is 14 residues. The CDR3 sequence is CASRRQGGNTEAFF. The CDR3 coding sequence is TGTGCCAGCAGGAGACAGGGCGGGAACACTGAAGCTTTCTTT.

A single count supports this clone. The CDR3 coding sequence is TGTGCCAGCTCCCCGACAGCCCTTAGCAATCAGCCCCAGCATTTT. Amino acids: CASSPTALSNQPQHF. V is TRBV18 and J is TRBJ1-5; tentative D call: TRBD1 (5 bases). The CDR3 is 15 residues long. Per germline, CDR1 KGHSH and CDR2 LQKENI. The V end was cut by 6 bases, the J end by 0 bases, with 12 bases between.

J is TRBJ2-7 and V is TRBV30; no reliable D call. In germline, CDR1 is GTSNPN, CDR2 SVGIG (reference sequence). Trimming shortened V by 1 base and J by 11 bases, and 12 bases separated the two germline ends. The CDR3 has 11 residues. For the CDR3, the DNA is TGTGCCTGGAGTGGAGGCTCGTGGGAGTACTTC. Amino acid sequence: CAWSGGSWEYF. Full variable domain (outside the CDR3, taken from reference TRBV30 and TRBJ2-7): SQTIHQWPATLVQPVGSPLSLECTVEGTSNPNLYWYRQAAGRGLQLLFYSVGIGQISSEVPQNLSASRPQDRQFILSSKKLLLSDSGFYLCAWSGGSWEYFGPGTRLTVT.

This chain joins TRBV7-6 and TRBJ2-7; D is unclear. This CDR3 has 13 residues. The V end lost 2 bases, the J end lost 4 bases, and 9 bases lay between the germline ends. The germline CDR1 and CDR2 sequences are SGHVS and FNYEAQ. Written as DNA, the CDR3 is TGTGCCAGCAGCTTACATCAGGCGTACGAGCAGTACTTC. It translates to CASSLHQAYEQYF.

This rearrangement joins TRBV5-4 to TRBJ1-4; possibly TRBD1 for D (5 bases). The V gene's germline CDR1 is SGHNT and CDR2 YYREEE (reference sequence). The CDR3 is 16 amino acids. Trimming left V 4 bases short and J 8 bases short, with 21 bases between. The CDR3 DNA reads TGTGCCAGCAGCGCAGGACAAATTTCGGGCATGGAAAAACTGTTTTTT. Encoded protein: CASSAGQISGMEKLFF.

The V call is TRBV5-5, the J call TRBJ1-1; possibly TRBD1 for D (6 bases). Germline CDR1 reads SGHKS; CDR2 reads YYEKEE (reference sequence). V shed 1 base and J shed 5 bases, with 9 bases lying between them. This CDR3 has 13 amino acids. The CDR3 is CASSLPGTTEAFF. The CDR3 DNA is TGTGCCAGCAGCTTGCCCGGGACAACTGAAGCTTTCTTT.

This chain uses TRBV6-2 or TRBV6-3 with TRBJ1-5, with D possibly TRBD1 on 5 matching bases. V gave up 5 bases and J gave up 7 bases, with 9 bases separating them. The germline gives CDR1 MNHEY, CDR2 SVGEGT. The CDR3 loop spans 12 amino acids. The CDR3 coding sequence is TGTGCCAGCAGTCGGGGGTACCAGCCCCAGCATTTT. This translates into CASSRGYQPQHF.

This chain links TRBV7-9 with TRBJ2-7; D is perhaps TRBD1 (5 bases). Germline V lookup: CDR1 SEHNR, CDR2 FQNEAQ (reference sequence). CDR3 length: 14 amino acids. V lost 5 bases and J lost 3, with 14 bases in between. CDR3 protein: CASSPTQGIYEQYF. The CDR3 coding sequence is TGTGCCAGCAGCCCCACCCAGGGTATCTACGAGCAGTACTTC.

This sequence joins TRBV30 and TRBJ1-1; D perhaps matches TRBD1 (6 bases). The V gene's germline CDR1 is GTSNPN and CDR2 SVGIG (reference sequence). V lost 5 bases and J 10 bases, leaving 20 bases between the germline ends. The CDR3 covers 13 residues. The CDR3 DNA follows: TGTGCCTGGGGGCAGGGGATAAAACCGGGAGCTTTCTTT. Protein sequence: CAWGQGIKPGAFF.